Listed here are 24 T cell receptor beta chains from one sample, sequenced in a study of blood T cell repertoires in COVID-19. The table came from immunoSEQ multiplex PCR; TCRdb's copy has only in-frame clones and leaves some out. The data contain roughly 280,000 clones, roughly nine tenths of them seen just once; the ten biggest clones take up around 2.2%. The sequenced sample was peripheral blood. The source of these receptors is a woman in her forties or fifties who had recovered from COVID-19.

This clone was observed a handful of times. CDR3 nucleotides: TGTGCCTGGAGAAACAGACAGGGGCGTAATGCAGTCTCCTACAATGAGCAGTTCTTC. Its protein is CAWRNRQGRNAVSYNEQFF. The V gene is TRBV30, the J gene TRBJ2-1, with TRBD1 identical over 8 bases. The CDR3 consists of 19 residues. Germline V gives CDR1 GTSNPN, CDR2 SVGIG (reference sequence). J was trimmed by 0 bases and V by 3 bases; bases with no gene match: 16.

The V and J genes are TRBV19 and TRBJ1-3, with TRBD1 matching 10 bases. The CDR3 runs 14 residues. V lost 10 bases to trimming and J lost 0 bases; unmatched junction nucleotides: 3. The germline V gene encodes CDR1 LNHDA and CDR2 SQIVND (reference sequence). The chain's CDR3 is CATRDRGSGNTIYF. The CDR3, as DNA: TGTGCCACCCGGGACAGGGGCTCTGGAAACACCATATATTTT.

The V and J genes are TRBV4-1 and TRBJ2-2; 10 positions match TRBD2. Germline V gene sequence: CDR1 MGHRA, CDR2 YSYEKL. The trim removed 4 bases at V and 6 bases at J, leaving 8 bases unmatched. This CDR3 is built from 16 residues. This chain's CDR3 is CASSPSSGSIPGELFF. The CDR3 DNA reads TGCGCCAGCAGCCCATCTAGCGGGAGCATACCCGGGGAGCTGTTTTTT.

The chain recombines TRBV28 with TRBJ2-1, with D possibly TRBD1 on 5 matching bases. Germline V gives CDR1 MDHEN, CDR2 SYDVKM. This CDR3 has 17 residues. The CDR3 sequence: CAGRSLAGSSSYNEQFF. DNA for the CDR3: TGTGCTGGTCGCTCCTTAGCAGGGTCCAGCTCCTACAATGAGCAGTTCTTC.

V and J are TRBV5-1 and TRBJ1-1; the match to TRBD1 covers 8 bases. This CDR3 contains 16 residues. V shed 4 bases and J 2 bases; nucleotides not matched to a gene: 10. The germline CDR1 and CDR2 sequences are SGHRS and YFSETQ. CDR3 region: CASSTDPGQVNTEAFF. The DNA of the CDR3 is TGCGCCAGCAGCACCGACCCGGGACAGGTTAACACTGAAGCTTTCTTT. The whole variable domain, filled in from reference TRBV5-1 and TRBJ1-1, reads KAGVTQTPRYLIKTRGQQVTLSCSPISGHRSVSWYQQTPGQGLQFLFEYFSETQRNKGNFPGRFSGRQFSNSRSEMNVSTLELGDSALYLCASSTDPGQVNTEAFFGQGTRLTVV.

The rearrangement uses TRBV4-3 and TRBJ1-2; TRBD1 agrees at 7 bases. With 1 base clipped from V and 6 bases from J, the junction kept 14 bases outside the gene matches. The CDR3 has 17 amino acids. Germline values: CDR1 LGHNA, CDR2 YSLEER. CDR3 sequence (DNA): TGCGCCAGCAGCCAAGTCCCCGGCGGACGGGACAGTGATGGCTACACCTTC. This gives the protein CASSQVPGGRDSDGYTF.

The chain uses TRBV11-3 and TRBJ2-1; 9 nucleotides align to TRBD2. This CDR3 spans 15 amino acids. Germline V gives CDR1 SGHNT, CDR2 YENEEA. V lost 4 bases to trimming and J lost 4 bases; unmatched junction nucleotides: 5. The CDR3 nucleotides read TGTGCCAGCAGCTCCTCTCTAGCGGGATACAATGAGCAGTTCTTC. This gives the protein CASSSSLAGYNEQFF.

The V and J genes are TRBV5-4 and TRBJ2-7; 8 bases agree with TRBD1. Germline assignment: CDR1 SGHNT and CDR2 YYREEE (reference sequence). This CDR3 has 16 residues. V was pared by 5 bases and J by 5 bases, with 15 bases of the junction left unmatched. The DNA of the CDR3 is TGTGCCAGCAGAAAAGGACAGGGAGGTCTTATCGACGAGCAGTACTTC. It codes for CASRKGQGGLIDEQYF. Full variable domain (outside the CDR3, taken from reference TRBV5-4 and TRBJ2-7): ETGVTQSPTHLIKTRGQQVTLRCSSQSGHNTVSWYQQALGQGPQFIFQYYREEENGRGNFPPRFSGLQFPNYSSELNVNALELDDSALYLCASRKGQGGLIDEQYFGPGTRLTVT.

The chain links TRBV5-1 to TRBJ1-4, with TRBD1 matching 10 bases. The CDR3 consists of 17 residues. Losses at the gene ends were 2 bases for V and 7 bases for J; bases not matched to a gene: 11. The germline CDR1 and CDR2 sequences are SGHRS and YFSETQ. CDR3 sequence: CASSFNPGQGVSEKLFF. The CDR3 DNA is TGCGCCAGCAGCTTCAATCCCGGACAGGGGGTATCTGAAAAACTGTTTTTT.

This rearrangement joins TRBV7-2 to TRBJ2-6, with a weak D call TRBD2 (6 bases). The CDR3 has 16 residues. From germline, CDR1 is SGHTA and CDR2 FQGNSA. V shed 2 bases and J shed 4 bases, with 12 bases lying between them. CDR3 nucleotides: TGTGCCAGCAGCTTATCCGCGGGGAACGGGGCCAACGTCCTGACTTTC. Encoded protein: CASSLSAGNGANVLTF. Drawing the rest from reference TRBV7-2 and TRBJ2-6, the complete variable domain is GAGVSQSPSNKVTEKGKDVELRCDPISGHTALYWYRQSLGQGLEFLIYFQGNSAPDKSGLPSDRFSAERTGGSVSTLTIQRTQQEDSAVYLCASSLSAGNGANVLTFGAGSRLTVL.

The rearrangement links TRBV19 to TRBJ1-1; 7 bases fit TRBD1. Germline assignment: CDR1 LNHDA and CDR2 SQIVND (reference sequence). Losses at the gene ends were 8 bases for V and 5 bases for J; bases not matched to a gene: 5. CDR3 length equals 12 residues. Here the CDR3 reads CASLTGRTEAFF. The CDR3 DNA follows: TGTGCCAGTTTGACAGGGAGAACTGAAGCTTTCTTT. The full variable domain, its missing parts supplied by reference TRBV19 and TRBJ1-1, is DGGITQSPKYLFRKEGQNVTLSCEQNLNHDAMYWYRQDPGQGLRLIYYSQIVNDFQKGDIAEGYSVSREKKESFPLTVTSAQKNPTAFYLCASLTGRTEAFFGQGTRLTVV.

The DNA of the CDR3 is TGTGCCAGCAGTTTAGGGACAGTGAACACTGAAGCTTTCTTT. This sequence encodes CASSLGTVNTEAFF. The rearrangement uses TRBV27 and TRBJ1-1, with 7 positions matching TRBD1. The J segment lost 0 bases and the V segment lost 2 bases, leaving 0 bases of the junction unmatched. This CDR3 is built from 14 residues. CDR1 is MNHEY and CDR2 is SMNVEV in the germline V gene (reference sequence).

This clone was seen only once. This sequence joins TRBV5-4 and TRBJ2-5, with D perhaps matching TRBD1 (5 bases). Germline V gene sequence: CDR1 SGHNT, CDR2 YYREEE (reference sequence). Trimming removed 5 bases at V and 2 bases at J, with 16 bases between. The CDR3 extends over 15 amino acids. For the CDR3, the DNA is TGTGCCAGCAGTCCGGAAGGACAAGTACAAGAGACCCAGTACTTC. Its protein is CASSPEGQVQETQYF.

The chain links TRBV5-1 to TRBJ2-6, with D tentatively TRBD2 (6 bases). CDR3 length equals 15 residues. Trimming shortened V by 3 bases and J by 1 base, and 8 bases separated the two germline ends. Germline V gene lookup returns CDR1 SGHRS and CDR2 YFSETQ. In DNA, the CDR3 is TGCGCCAGCAGCTCCGGAGGGTCTGGGGCCAACGTCCTGACTTTC. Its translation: CASSSGGSGANVLTF.

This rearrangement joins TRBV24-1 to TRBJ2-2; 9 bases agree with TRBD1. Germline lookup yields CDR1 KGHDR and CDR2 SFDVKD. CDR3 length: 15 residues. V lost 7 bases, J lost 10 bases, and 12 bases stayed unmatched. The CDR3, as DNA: TGTGCCACCAGGGCCGGGACAGGGATGTTCGAGGAGCTGTTTTTT. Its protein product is CATRAGTGMFEELFF.

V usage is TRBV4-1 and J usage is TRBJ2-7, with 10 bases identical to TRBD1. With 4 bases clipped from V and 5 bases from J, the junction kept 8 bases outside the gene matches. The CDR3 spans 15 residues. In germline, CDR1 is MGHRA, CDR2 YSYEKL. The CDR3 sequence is CASSLMGQGLDEQYF. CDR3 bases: TGCGCCAGCAGCCTTATGGGACAGGGGCTCGACGAGCAGTACTTC.

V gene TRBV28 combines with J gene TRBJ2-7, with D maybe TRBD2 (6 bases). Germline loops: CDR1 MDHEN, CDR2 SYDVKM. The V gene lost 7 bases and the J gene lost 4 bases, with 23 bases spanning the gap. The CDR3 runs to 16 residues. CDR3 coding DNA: TGTGCCAGCAACCCAACTGGCGGGGAAGGGGTATACGAGCAGTACTTC. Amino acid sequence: CASNPTGGEGVYEQYF.

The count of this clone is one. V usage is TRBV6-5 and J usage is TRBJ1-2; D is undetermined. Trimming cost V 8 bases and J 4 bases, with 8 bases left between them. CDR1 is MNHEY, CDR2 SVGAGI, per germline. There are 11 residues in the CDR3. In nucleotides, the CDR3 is TGTGCCAGCTATAACTTCTATGGCTACACCTTC. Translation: CASYNFYGYTF.

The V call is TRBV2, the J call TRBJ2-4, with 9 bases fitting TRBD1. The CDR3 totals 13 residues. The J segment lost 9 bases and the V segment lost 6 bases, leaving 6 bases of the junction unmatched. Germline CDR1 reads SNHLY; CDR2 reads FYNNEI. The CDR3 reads CASREGQGGIQYF. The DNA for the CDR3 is TGTGCCAGCAGGGAGGGACAGGGAGGCATTCAGTACTTC.

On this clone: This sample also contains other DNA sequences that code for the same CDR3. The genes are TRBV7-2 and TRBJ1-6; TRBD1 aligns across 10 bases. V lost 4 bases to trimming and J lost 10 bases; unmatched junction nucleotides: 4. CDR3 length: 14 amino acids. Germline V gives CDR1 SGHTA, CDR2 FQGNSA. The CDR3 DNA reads TGTGCCAGCAGCTCCCGGGACAGGGGATCACCCCTCCACTTT. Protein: CASSSRDRGSPLHF.

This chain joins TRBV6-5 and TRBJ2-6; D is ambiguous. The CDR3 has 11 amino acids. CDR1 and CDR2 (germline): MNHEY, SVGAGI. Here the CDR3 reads CATSGANVLTF. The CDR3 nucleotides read TGTGCGACATCTGGGGCCAACGTCCTGACTTTC.

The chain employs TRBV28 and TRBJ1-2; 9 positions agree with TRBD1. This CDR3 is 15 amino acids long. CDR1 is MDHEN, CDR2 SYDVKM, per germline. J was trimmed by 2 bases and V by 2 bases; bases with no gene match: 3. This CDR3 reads CASSLLGTGNYGYTF. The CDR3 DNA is TGTGCCAGCAGTTTACTTGGGACAGGGAACTATGGCTACACCTTC.

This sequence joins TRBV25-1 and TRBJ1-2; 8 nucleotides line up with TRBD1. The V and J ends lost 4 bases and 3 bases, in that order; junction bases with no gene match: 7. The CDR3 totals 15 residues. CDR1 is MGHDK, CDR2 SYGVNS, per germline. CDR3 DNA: TGTGCCAGCAGTGCCCCAGGGGGCTTGGACTATGGCTACACCTTC. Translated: CASSAPGGLDYGYTF.

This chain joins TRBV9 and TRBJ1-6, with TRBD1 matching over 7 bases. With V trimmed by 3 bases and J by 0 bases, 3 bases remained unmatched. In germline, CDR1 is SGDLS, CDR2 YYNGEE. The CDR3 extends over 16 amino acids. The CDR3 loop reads CASSGDRVSYNSPLHF. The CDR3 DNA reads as TGTGCCAGCAGCGGGGACAGAGTCTCCTATAATTCACCCCTCCACTTT.